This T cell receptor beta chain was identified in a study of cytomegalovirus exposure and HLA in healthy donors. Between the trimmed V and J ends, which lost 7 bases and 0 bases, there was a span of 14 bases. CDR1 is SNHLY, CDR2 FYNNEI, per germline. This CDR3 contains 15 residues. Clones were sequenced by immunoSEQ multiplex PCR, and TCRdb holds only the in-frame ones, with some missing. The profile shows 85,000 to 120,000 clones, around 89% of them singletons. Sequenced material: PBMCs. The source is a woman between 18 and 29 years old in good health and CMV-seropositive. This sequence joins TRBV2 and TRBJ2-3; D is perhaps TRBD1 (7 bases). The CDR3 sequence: CASNGRGVSTDTQYF. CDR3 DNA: TGTGCCAGCAATGGCAGGGGGGTCAGCACAGATACGCAGTATTTT.